This entry is about one T cell receptor beta chain. The antigen is not known. The sample comes from a study of OX40 agonist ivuxolimab in advanced cancers. Study-level information: Every 2 weeks, patients got intravenous ivuxolimab at one of six dose levels (0.01-10 mg/kg).

CDR1 is MNHNS and CDR2 is SASEGT in the germline V gene. V gave up 6 bases and J gave up 12 bases, with 14 bases separating them. This CDR3 is built from 12 residues. This table comes from immunoSEQ multiplex PCR, and its TCRdb copy is limited to in-frame clones, with some not included. The table has roughly 79,000 clones, 84% seen once. Study findings and constraints: In CD8+ T cells, expanded clones were on average more numerous than in CD4+. The antigen specificity of the peripheral T cells (those that were expanded) was not determined.

The receptor comes from an adult with an advanced solid tumor such as melanoma, head and neck, liver or kidney cancer. The gene calls are TRBV6-1 and TRBJ2-2; perhaps TRBD2 as D (5 bases). The sample was CD4+ or CD8+ T cells sorted from blood, taken in a trial of the OX40 agonist ivuxolimab. CDR3: CASSTSRPQLFF. CDR3 DNA sequence: TGTGCCAGCAGCACTAGTAGACCCCAGCTGTTTTTT.